This T cell receptor beta chain originates from a study of blood T cell repertoires in COVID-19. Between the trimmed V and J ends, which lost 4 bases and 3 bases, there was a span of 10 bases. Germline CDR1 and CDR2: MNHNY and SVGAGI (reference sequence). This CDR3 comprises 13 residues. The assay was immunoSEQ multiplex PCR, and TCRdb's table has in-frame clones only and misses some. The data hold about 140,000 clones, with around 85% observed a single time. The TCR was taken from a human donor in a cohort sampled during active COVID-19. J is TRBJ2-7 and V is TRBV6-6; possibly TRBD1 for D (5 bases). The sample taken for sequencing was peripheral blood. CDR3 DNA sequence: TGTGCCAGCAGTTGGGGCGGTATCTACGAGCAGTACTTC. This sequence encodes CASSWGGIYEQYF.